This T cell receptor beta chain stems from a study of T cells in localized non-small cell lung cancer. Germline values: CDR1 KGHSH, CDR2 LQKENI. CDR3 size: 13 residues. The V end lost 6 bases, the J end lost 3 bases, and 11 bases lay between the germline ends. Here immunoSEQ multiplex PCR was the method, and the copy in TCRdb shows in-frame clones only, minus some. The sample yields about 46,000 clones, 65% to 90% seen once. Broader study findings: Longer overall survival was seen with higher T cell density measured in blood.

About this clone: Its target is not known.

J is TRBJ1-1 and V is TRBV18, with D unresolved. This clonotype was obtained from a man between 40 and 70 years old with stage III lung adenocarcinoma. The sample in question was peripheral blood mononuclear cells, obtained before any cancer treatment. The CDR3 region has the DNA TGTGCCAGCTCCCCCGAGGAGTACACTGAAGCTTTCTTT. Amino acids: CASSPEEYTEAFF.